What follows describes a single T cell receptor beta chain. The data stem from a study of blood T cell repertoires in COVID-19. Study at large: Collection of acute and convalescent COVID-19 samples took place in the United States, Italy and Spain. T cells, B-cell-depleted T cells, or PBMCs provided the cDNA or gDNA that served as material.

In the authors' methods: By means of reference gene primer amplification, nucleated cell counts were estimated. Sequencing used immunoSEQ multiplex PCR; TCRdb keeps in-frame clones, though not all of them. The DNA gave D and trimming, while V, J and clone size come from that table. The sample shows 300,000 to 400,000 clones, around 91% of them seen only once. The CDR3 extends over 16 amino acids. In germline, CDR1 is LNHNV, CDR2 YYDKDF (reference sequence). Trimming removed 3 bases from V and 2 bases from J; junction bases left unmatched: 9. The sequenced material came from peripheral blood. The gene calls are TRBV15 and TRBJ1-2, with 7 nucleotides matching TRBD1. This TCR was sampled from a young woman who had recovered from COVID-19. This chain's CDR3 is CATSSFNRGGNYGYTF. The CDR3 nucleotides are TGTGCCACCAGCAGTTTTAACAGGGGAGGCAACTATGGCTACACCTTC.